Below, 25 T cell receptor beta chains from the same sample are listed, as sequenced in a study of blood T cell repertoires in COVID-19 (dated by TCRdb to 2018 to 2021). The library was made by the immunoSEQ multiplex PCR assay. What TCRdb holds here is the immuneACCESS table cut down to in-frame rearrangements. Part of the clones is not present; checked against another copy, under half of the missing clones reflect an unresolved V gene, and the others are unexplained. Present in this sample are under 250,000 clones, around 80% of which were seen just once. The top ten clonotypes cover roughly 9.4% of the sample. Sequencing was done on a sample of peripheral blood. These receptors were taken from a man in his forties or fifties with active or convalescent COVID-19.

The chain uses TRBV7-6 and TRBJ1-3; weak D call: TRBD1 (6 bases). CDR3 length: 14 amino acids. The ends were cut back, 5 bases at V and 0 bases at J, with 8 bases in the middle. The germline gives CDR1 SGHVS, CDR2 FNYEAQ. The CDR3 nucleotides read TGTGCCAGCAGCCGGACAGCCTCTGGAAACACCATATATTTT. Translation: CASSRTASGNTIYF.

V gene TRBV7-9 combines with J gene TRBJ1-1; 7 bases are shared with TRBD1. Trimming took 5 bases from V and 2 from J; bases not matched to a gene: 5. The CDR3 length is 14 residues. Germline V lookup: CDR1 SEHNR, CDR2 FQNEAQ (reference sequence). In DNA form, the CDR3 reads TGTGCCAGCAGCCGGTCAGGGGGAAACACTGAAGCTTTCTTT. This gives the protein CASSRSGGNTEAFF.

V gene TRBV19 combines with J gene TRBJ1-6; D perhaps matches TRBD1 (6 bases). V lost 6 bases and J lost 7, with 16 bases in between. CDR3 length: 15 amino acids. Germline assignment: CDR1 LNHDA and CDR2 SQIVND (reference sequence). The CDR3, as DNA: TGTGCCAGTAGCGATTACAGGGTTTCGAATTCACCCCTCCACTTT. This gives the protein CASSDYRVSNSPLHF. Filled out from reference TRBV19 and TRBJ1-6, the complete variable domain reads DGGITQSPKYLFRKEGQNVTLSCEQNLNHDAMYWYRQDPGQGLRLIYYSQIVNDFQKGDIAEGYSVSREKKESFPLTVTSAQKNPTAFYLCASSDYRVSNSPLHFGNGTRLTVT.

This clone appeared a few times. The rearrangement uses TRBV6-5 and TRBJ1-2; D unresolved. From germline, CDR1 is MNHEY and CDR2 SVGAGI. The CDR3 sequence is 13 residues long. Trimming took off 2 bases at V and 7 bases at J, with 11 bases between the two ends. CDR3 loop: CASSYSEVGGYTF. CDR3 sequence (DNA): TGTGCCAGCAGTTACAGCGAGGTTGGTGGCTACACCTTC.

Here the CDR3 reads CASSDRYNQPQHF. DNA for the CDR3: TGTGCCAGCAGCGACAGGTACAATCAGCCCCAGCATTTT. The chain combines TRBV6-2 or TRBV6-3 with TRBJ1-5, with D perhaps matching TRBD1 (6 bases). V lost 6 bases, J lost 3 bases, and 9 bases lay in between. Germline lookup yields CDR1 MNHEY and CDR2 SVGEGT. The CDR3 runs to 13 residues.

This clone has a single count. The chain links TRBV12-5 to TRBJ2-7; TRBD2 matches at 11 bases. This CDR3 has 13 residues. V was clipped by 4 bases and J by 7 bases; unmatched bases: 3. The germline V gene encodes CDR1 LGHNT and CDR2 FRNRAP. The CDR3 region has the DNA TGTGCTAGTGGTTCGAGACTAGCGGGAGAGCAGTACTTC. It is translated as CASGSRLAGEQYF.

The chain has TRBV7-3 and TRBJ1-2, with 7 bases aligning to TRBD1. Germline V gene lookup returns CDR1 SGHTA and CDR2 FQGTGA. The CDR3 has 14 residues. V gave up 0 bases and J gave up 5 bases; unmatched junction bases: 3. The chain's CDR3 is CASSLTGTEYGYTF. CDR3 coding DNA: TGTGCCAGCAGCTTAACCGGGACAGAGTATGGCTACACCTTC.

V gene TRBV9 combines with J gene TRBJ1-2, with no clear D. Trimming cost V 0 bases and J 7 bases, with 10 bases left between them. Germline lookup yields CDR1 SGDLS and CDR2 YYNGEE. The CDR3 runs 13 residues. DNA of the CDR3: TGTGCCAGCAGCGTAGAAGGGAGAGCTGGCTACACCTTC. Its translation is CASSVEGRAGYTF.

The chain recombines TRBV2 with TRBJ1-1; D remains unclear. Germline CDR1 SNHLY, CDR2 FYNNEI. The germline V and J ends were trimmed by 3 bases and 0 bases, with 8 bases remaining between them. This CDR3 contains 14 residues. CDR3 DNA: TGTGCCAGCAGTGAGTTACATGTGAACACTGAAGCTTTCTTT. The encoded protein is CASSELHVNTEAFF.

The V gene is TRBV5-1, the J gene TRBJ2-1; TRBD2 agrees at 7 bases. The CDR3 is made up of 16 amino acids. CDR1 is SGHRS, CDR2 YFSETQ, per germline. V was clipped by 0 bases and J by 2 bases; unmatched bases: 5. The CDR3 reads CASSLESSGTYNEQFF. The CDR3 nucleotides are TGCGCCAGCAGCTTGGAGTCTAGCGGAACCTACAATGAGCAGTTCTTC.

V and J are TRBV30 and TRBJ1-5; D remains unclear. Trimming took off 4 bases at V and 0 bases at J, with 10 bases between the two ends. CDR1 and CDR2 from the germline V gene are GTSNPN and SVGIG (reference sequence). The CDR3 is 14 amino acids. As DNA, the CDR3 is TGTGCCTGGAACGGTCACGCTAGCAATCAGCCCCAGCATTTT. Translating gives CAWNGHASNQPQHF.

The rearrangement uses TRBV5-1 and TRBJ2-7, with 7 bases matching TRBD2. Germline loops: CDR1 SGHRS, CDR2 YFSETQ. The CDR3 length is 14 residues. Trimming removed 6 bases from V and 0 bases from J; junction bases left unmatched: 6. The CDR3: CASMGGPSSYEQYF. The CDR3, as DNA: TGCGCCAGCATGGGAGGGCCGAGCTCCTACGAGCAGTACTTC.

This chain joins TRBV6-5 and TRBJ2-5; D gene uncertain. The CDR3 is 14 amino acids. V was pared by 0 bases and J by 3 bases, with 8 bases between. Germline V gene lookup returns CDR1 MNHEY and CDR2 SVGAGI. The CDR3 region has the DNA TGTGCCAGCAGTTACTCGAGGCACAAAGAGACCCAGTACTTC. Protein product: CASSYSRHKETQYF.

The V gene is TRBV3-1 (or the pseudogene TRBV3-2), the J gene TRBJ2-7; D is ambiguous. The germline CDR1 and CDR2 sequences are LGHDT and YNNKEL (reference sequence). The germline V and J ends were trimmed by 0 bases and 0 bases, with 6 bases remaining between them. The CDR3 length is 14 residues. The CDR3 here is CASSQDIFSYEQYF. The DNA for the CDR3 is TGTGCCAGCAGCCAAGACATTTTCTCCTACGAGCAGTACTTC.

The chain carries TRBV5-1 and TRBJ2-7; 8 nucleotides match TRBD1. V shed 3 bases, J shed 2 bases, and the junction held 4 bases outside the gene matches. Germline CDR1 reads SGHRS; CDR2 reads YFSETQ. This CDR3 spans 14 amino acids. The CDR3 region is CASSSDRVPYEQYF. The CDR3 DNA follows: TGCGCCAGCAGCTCGGACAGGGTGCCCTACGAGCAGTACTTC. Variable domain in full (rest from reference TRBV5-1 and TRBJ2-7): KAGVTQTPRYLIKTRGQQVTLSCSPISGHRSVSWYQQTPGQGLQFLFEYFSETQRNKGNFPGRFSGRQFSNSRSEMNVSTLELGDSALYLCASSSDRVPYEQYFGPGTRLTVT.

This clone came up a few times. The chain has TRBV27 and TRBJ2-1; 8 bases line up with TRBD2. This CDR3 is 18 amino acids long. CDR1 and CDR2 from the germline V gene are MNHEY and SMNVEV (reference sequence). J lost 2 bases, V lost 5 bases, and 14 bases had no gene match. The CDR3 sequence: CASSQNHLSGTAYNEQFF. The CDR3 nucleotides are TGTGCCAGCAGTCAAAACCACCTTAGCGGGACCGCCTACAATGAGCAGTTCTTC.

The chain couples TRBV7-2 to TRBJ2-1; TRBD1 is a possible D gene (6 bases). CDR3 length equals 18 residues. Germline lookup yields CDR1 SGHTA and CDR2 FQGNSA. With 4 bases removed from V and 0 bases from J, the gap between germline ends came to 19 bases. CDR3 residues: CASSSTLPLGGSYNEQFF. As DNA, the CDR3 is TGTGCCAGCAGCTCCACCCTCCCCCTAGGGGGCTCCTACAATGAGCAGTTCTTC. Combining the CDR3 with reference TRBV7-2 and TRBJ2-1 gives the whole variable domain GAGVSQSPSNKVTEKGKDVELRCDPISGHTALYWYRQSLGQGLEFLIYFQGNSAPDKSGLPSDRFSAERTGGSVSTLTIQRTQQEDSAVYLCASSSTLPLGGSYNEQFFGPGTRLTVL.

The chain combines TRBV4-3 with TRBJ2-7, with 11 nucleotides matching TRBD1. In germline, CDR1 is LGHNA, CDR2 YSLEER. V shed 0 bases, J shed 3 bases, and the junction held 7 bases outside the gene matches. The CDR3 has 17 amino acids. The CDR3 here is CASSQDTGTGGFYEQYF. CDR3 sequence (DNA): TGCGCCAGCAGCCAAGACACCGGGACAGGGGGGTTCTACGAGCAGTACTTC.

This rearrangement joins TRBV11-2 to TRBJ1-1, with D possibly TRBD1 on 5 matching bases. Germline assignment: CDR1 SGHAT and CDR2 FQNNGV. The CDR3 extends over 14 amino acids. V was shortened by 1 base and J by 1 base, with 7 bases between the two germline ends. The CDR3 protein is CASSLARANTEAFF. CDR3 nucleotide sequence: TGTGCCAGCAGCTTAGCCAGGGCGAACACTGAAGCTTTCTTT.

The gene calls are TRBV27 and TRBJ1-1; no clear D. The germline V and J ends were trimmed by 5 bases and 4 bases, with 11 bases remaining between them. Germline lookup yields CDR1 MNHEY and CDR2 SMNVEV (reference sequence). The CDR3 totals 13 residues. The CDR3 protein is CASSHHSGTEAFF. The CDR3 DNA reads as TGTGCCAGCAGTCACCATTCAGGCACTGAAGCTTTCTTT.

The CDR3 region is CASSSPGEVNTEAFF. In DNA form, the CDR3 reads TGCGCCAGCAGCTCCCCGGGGGAGGTGAACACTGAAGCTTTCTTT. The V and J genes are TRBV5-1 and TRBJ1-1, with a tentative D call TRBD1 (5 bases). Germline V gene sequence: CDR1 SGHRS, CDR2 YFSETQ. The CDR3 loop spans 15 amino acids. V gave up 3 bases and J gave up 0 bases, with 12 bases separating them.

The genes are TRBV6-5 and TRBJ2-7; D uncertain. The germline CDR1 and CDR2 sequences are MNHEY and SVGAGI. CDR3 size: 13 residues. V shed 2 bases and J shed 7 bases, with 12 bases lying between them. This CDR3 reads CASSYRVAWEQYF. The CDR3 nucleotides read TGTGCCAGCAGTTACCGGGTAGCATGGGAGCAGTACTTC.

J is TRBJ1-4 and V is TRBV11-3; the match to TRBD1 covers 9 bases. V lost 4 bases and J lost 8; bases outside the gene matches: 8. Per the germline V gene, CDR1 is SGHNT and CDR2 is YENEEA. The CDR3 extends over 15 amino acids. The CDR3 is CASSSGTGLTEKLFF. The CDR3 DNA reads TGTGCCAGCAGCTCCGGGACAGGGCTTACGGAAAAACTGTTTTTT.

CDR3 sequence (DNA): TGTGCCAGCTCACCATCACAGGGGGGAACCTATGGCTACACCTTC. Amino acids: CASSPSQGGTYGYTF. The J gene is TRBJ1-2, the V gene TRBV18, with 8 bases lining up with TRBD1. The CDR3 is made up of 15 amino acids. Germline CDR1 is KGHSH and CDR2 is LQKENI. Trimming took 2 bases from V and 4 from J; bases not matched to a gene: 6.

This rearrangement joins TRBV19 to TRBJ2-3, with 7 bases fitting TRBD1. The germline V gene has CDR1 LNHDA and CDR2 SQIVND (reference sequence). The CDR3 contains 19 residues. V gave up 6 bases and J gave up 0 bases; unmatched junction bases: 18. Here the CDR3 DNA reads TGTGCCAGTAGCGTTACAGGTAACCGACAGGGATGGAGCACAGATACGCAGTATTTT. Translating it yields CASSVTGNRQGWSTDTQYF.